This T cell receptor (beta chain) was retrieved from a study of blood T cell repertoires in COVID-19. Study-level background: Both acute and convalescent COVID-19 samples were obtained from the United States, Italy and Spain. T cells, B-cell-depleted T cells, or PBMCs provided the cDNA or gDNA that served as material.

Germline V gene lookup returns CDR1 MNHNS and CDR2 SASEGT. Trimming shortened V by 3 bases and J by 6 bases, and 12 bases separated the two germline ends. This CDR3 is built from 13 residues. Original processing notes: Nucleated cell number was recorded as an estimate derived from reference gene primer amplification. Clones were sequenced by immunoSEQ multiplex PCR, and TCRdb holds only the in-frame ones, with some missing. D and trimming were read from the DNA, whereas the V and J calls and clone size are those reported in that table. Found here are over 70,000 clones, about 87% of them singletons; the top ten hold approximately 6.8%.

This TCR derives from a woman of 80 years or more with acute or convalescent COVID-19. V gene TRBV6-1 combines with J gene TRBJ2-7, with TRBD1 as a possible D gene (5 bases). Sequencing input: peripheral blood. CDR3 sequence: CASSEAQVGEQYF. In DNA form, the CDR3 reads TGTGCCAGCAGTGAGGCACAGGTTGGCGAGCAGTACTTC.